These 7 T cell receptor beta chains were sequenced from one sample in a study of cytomegalovirus exposure and HLA in healthy donors (dated by TCRdb to about 2017). The library was obtained by the immunoSEQ multiplex PCR assay. A mixture of 60 forward primers for TCR Vbeta segments and 13 reverse primers for TCR Jbeta segments was used in the multiplex PCR. TCRdb retrieved this table from immuneACCESS and kept in-frame rearrangements only. Not all clones are present; in checked studies, unresolved V genes account for under half, and no reason is known for the remainder. Present in this sample are 20,000 to 25,000 clones, just under 80% of which were seen just once. The ten largest clones capture approximately 4.9% of the sample. The sequenced material came from PBMCs. All receptors come from a male donor in good health and CMV-seronegative.

The V and J genes are TRBV19 and TRBJ1-1; weak D call: TRBD1 (6 bases). Germline loops: CDR1 LNHDA, CDR2 SQIVND (reference sequence). With 5 bases removed from V and 0 bases from J, the gap between germline ends came to 22 bases. This CDR3 is built from 18 residues. The CDR3 loop is CASSERGWFTHLNTEAFF. As DNA, the CDR3 is TGTGCCAGTAGTGAGAGGGGGTGGTTTACTCACTTGAACACTGAAGCTTTCTTT.

CDR3 nucleotides: TGTGCCAGCGGGACAGGGGCACTCTCTGGAAACACCATATATTTT. Translated: CASGTGALSGNTIYF. This chain joins TRBV6-1 and TRBJ1-3; 10 bases fit TRBD1. The V segment lost 8 bases and the J segment 0 bases; nucleotides outside the gene matches: 4. This CDR3 region has 15 residues. CDR1 and CDR2 (germline): MNHNS, SASEGT.

The chain carries TRBV27 and TRBJ2-7; 11 bases agree with TRBD1. Germline V gene sequence: CDR1 MNHEY, CDR2 SMNVEV (reference sequence). Losses at the gene ends were 3 bases for V and 4 bases for J; bases not matched to a gene: 8. The CDR3 spans 16 residues. DNA for the CDR3: TGTGCCAGCAGTTTCAAGGGACAGGGGGTGGGATACGAGCAGTACTTC. Translated: CASSFKGQGVGYEQYF.

This clone appeared once. The chain employs TRBV5-1 and TRBJ2-7; D is unclear. Germline CDR1 SGHRS, CDR2 YFSETQ. V was shortened by 0 bases and J by 3 bases, with 16 bases between the two germline ends. There are 16 residues in the CDR3. The CDR3 DNA reads as TGCGCCAGCAGCTTGGGGGTAGGCGGAAACCTCTACGAGCAGTACTTC. It translates to CASSLGVGGNLYEQYF.

This clone came up a few times. The V gene is TRBV4-2, the J gene TRBJ2-3, with a tentative D call TRBD2 (6 bases). Deletions cut 1 base from V and 1 base from J, with 12 bases between. The CDR3 is 16 amino acids. Germline-derived CDR1 and CDR2 are LGHNA and YNFKEQ. Here the CDR3 DNA reads TGTGCCAGCAGCCAAGGTTTAGCGGAGGGCACAGATACGCAGTATTTT. Its protein product is CASSQGLAEGTDTQYF.

This clone appeared a few times. This chain joins TRBV7-9 and TRBJ2-3; TRBD1 matches 9 bases. After removal of 5 bases from V and 4 bases from J, the junction contained 10 bases not matched to a gene. This CDR3 region has 16 residues. Germline CDR1 is SEHNR and CDR2 is FQNEAQ (reference sequence). The CDR3 DNA is TGTGCCAGCAGCCCAGTAGAGACAGGGGGTGCAGATACGCAGTATTTT. Translating it yields CASSPVETGGADTQYF.

The chain joins TRBV19 to TRBJ2-6; D is perhaps TRBD2 (5 bases). The CDR3 contains 18 residues. V shed 1 base and J shed 0 bases, with 13 bases lying between them. The germline CDR1 and CDR2 sequences are LNHDA and SQIVND (reference sequence). The CDR3: CASSIGWPGSSGANVLTF. CDR3 sequence (DNA): TGTGCCAGTAGTATAGGGTGGCCGGGGAGCTCTGGGGCCAACGTCCTGACTTTC.